The clone carrying this TCR beta chain showed up just a few times. The antigen remains unidentified. This record comes from a study of cytomegalovirus exposure and HLA in healthy donors. Study-wide context: The study's early data release held roughly 91 million unique TCRs from HLA-typed donors. Study-wide findings and caveats: Indistinguishable V segments, including TRBV6-2 and TRBV6-3, were excluded. Reportedly, HLA-A and HLA-B alleles of most subjects were accurately predicted from TCR beta. Later on, analysis showed that most CMV-associated TCR beta chains appeared to be HLA-restricted.

CDR3 length: 15 residues. Germline V lookup: CDR1 MNHNY, CDR2 SVGAGI (reference sequence). V lost 2 bases and J 3 bases, leaving 14 bases between the germline ends. It was with 60 Vbeta and 13 Jbeta primers that the PCR ran. Method: immunoSEQ multiplex PCR; TCRdb's copy keeps in-frame clones and lacks some. The data show over 100,000 clones, 80% to 85% seen once. V is TRBV6-6 and J is TRBJ2-7, with a tentative D call TRBD1 (6 bases). This TCR was sampled from a woman between 45 and 65 years old in good health and CMV-seropositive. The sequencing sample was made of PBMCs. The chain's CDR3 is CASSYGGGISYEQYF. CDR3 bases: TGTGCCAGCAGTTACGGGGGCGGTATTAGCTACGAGCAGTACTTC.